The T cell receptor (beta chain) under discussion was sequenced for a study of blood T cell repertoires in COVID-19. Study details: There were acute and convalescent COVID-19 samples, and they came from the United States, Italy and Spain. T cells, B-cell-depleted T cells, or PBMCs provided the cDNA or gDNA that served as material.

The germline V gene has CDR1 SGHTA and CDR2 FQGNSA. The CDR3 is 14 residues long. The ends were cut back, 3 bases at V and 1 base at J, with 9 bases in the middle. Authors' data handling: Amplification of reference gene primers was used by the study to estimate nucleated cell counts. TCRdb's table, derived via immunoSEQ multiplex PCR, lists solely in-frame clones and lacks some. The V and J calls and the clone size are those of that table, but D and trimming were determined from the DNA. Seen here are about 220,000 clones, 80% observed once, and the top ten hold around 13%. This chain connects TRBV7-2 to TRBJ1-1; possibly TRBD1 for D (5 bases). The source is a human donor in a cohort sampled during active COVID-19. Sequenced: peripheral blood. CDR3 sequence: CASSLEGKNTEAFF. CDR3 sequence (DNA): TGTGCCAGCAGCTTGGAGGGGAAGAACACTGAAGCTTTCTTT. The variable domain in full, with the rest retrieved from reference TRBV7-2 and TRBJ1-1, is GAGVSQSPSNKVTEKGKDVELRCDPISGHTALYWYRQSLGQGLEFLIYFQGNSAPDKSGLPSDRFSAERTGGSVSTLTIQRTQQEDSAVYLCASSLEGKNTEAFFGQGTRLTVV.